This is a list of T cell receptor beta chains from one sample in a study of shared clonotypes between healthy human individuals. Here immunoSEQ multiplex PCR was the method, and the copy in TCRdb shows in-frame clones only, minus some. The data contain about half a million clones, approximately 80% of them singletons. Sequenced input: PBMCs. The receptors derive from a middle-aged woman in good health. Some clones in this sample may be carry-over from other donors' samples. The CDR3 runs from the conserved cysteine through the conserved F or W. A D gene is named only where the DNA matches it firmly. Some rows have no size entry. The others give once, few or many, or a class for an expanded clone.

v_gene,j_gene,abundance,d_gene,CDR3aa,CDR3nt
TRBV19,TRBJ1-4,.,TRBD1,CASRSGQENEKLFF,TGTGCCAGTAGATCCGGACAGGAAAATGAAAAACTGTTTTTT
TRBV5-1,TRBJ2-1,few,.,CASSLVPGAGNEQFF,TGCGCCAGCAGCCTAGTCCCTGGCGCTGGGAATGAGCAGTTCTTC
TRBV5-1,TRBJ2-1,.,.,CASSLEGYYGSYNEQFF,TGCGCCAGCAGCTTGGAAGGTTACTACGGCTCCTACAATGAGCAGTTCTTC
TRBV10-2,TRBJ2-7,.,.,CASETEGGSYEQYF,TGCGCCAGCGAGACGGAGGGTGGCTCCTACGAGCAGTACTTC
TRBV29-1,TRBJ2-7,.,TRBD1,CSVDGQGGYEQYF,TGCAGCGTGGACGGACAGGGCGGTTACGAGCAGTACTTC
TRBV29-1,TRBJ1-2,once,.,CSVAQINYGYTF,TGCAGCGTAGCACAGATTAACTATGGCTACACCTTC
TRBV27,TRBJ2-1,once,TRBD2,CASSKRGGYNEQFF,TGTGCCAGCAGTAAGCGGGGGGGGTACAATGAGCAGTTCTTC
TRBV21-1,TRBJ2-7,.,.,CASSKAGQGVHEQYF,TGTGCCAGCAGCAAAGCGGGACAGGGGGTCCACGAGCAGTACTTC
TRBV27,TRBJ1-5,.,TRBD1,CASSLGVGTGGDNQPQHF,TGTGCCAGCAGTTTAGGGGTAGGGACAGGGGGGGATAATCAGCCCCAGCATTTT
TRBV25-1,TRBJ1-3,.,.,CASSEYLHTIYF,TGTGCCAGCAGTGAATATTTGCACACCATATATTTT
TRBV18,TRBJ1-1,.,.,CASSPGGNTEAFF,TGTGCCAGCTCACCTGGGGGGAACACTGAAGCTTTCTTT
TRBV4-2,TRBJ1-2,.,.,CASSQVGDNYGYTF,TGTGCCAGCAGCCAAGTTGGGGACAACTATGGCTACACCTTC
TRBV9,TRBJ2-4,.,TRBD1,CASSAHRDSGAKNIQYF,TGTGCCAGCAGCGCCCACCGGGACAGCGGAGCCAAAAACATTCAGTACTTC
TRBV9,TRBJ1-2,.,.,CASSVEQGYGYTF,TGTGCCAGCAGCGTAGAGCAGGGGTATGGCTACACCTTC
TRBV19,TRBJ2-7,few,TRBD1,CASSTQGEYPYEQYF,TGTGCCAGTAGTACCCAGGGGGAGTATCCCTACGAGCAGTACTTC
TRBV9,TRBJ2-7,.,TRBD2,CASSVGSGPSYEQYF,TGTGCCAGCAGCGTAGGTAGCGGGCCCTCCTACGAGCAGTACTTC
TRBV18,TRBJ1-1,few,.,CASTSGFMNTEAFF,TGTGCCAGCACCTCGGGTTTCATGAACACTGAAGCTTTCTTT
TRBV7-6,TRBJ2-7,few,.,CASSSNPAGTRGEQYF,TGTGCCAGCAGCTCGAACCCTGCGGGGACCCGGGGGGAGCAGTACTTC
TRBV18,TRBJ2-7,few,.,CASSPRSYEQYF,TGTGCCAGCTCACCCCGGTCCTACGAGCAGTACTTC
TRBV18,TRBJ2-1,.,TRBD2,CASSLYSSGSSYNEQFF,TGTGCCAGCTCACTCTACAGTAGCGGGAGTTCCTACAATGAGCAGTTCTTC
TRBV19,TRBJ2-7,few,.,CASSNRETYYEQYF,TGTGCCAGTAGTAATCGGGAGACCTACTACGAGCAGTACTTC
TRBV2,TRBJ2-3,few,TRBD2,CASSNGAGNTDTQYF,TGTGCCAGCAGTAACGGAGCGGGGAACACAGATACGCAGTATTTT
TRBV6-6,TRBJ1-4,.,.,CASSDVGGTNEKLFF,TGTGCCAGCAGCGACGTGGGGGGCACTAATGAAAAACTGTTTTTT
TRBV7-3,TRBJ2-5,.,TRBD2,CASSPTGLAGETQYF,TGTGCCAGCAGCCCCACGGGACTAGCGGGAGAGACCCAGTACTTC
TRBV18,TRBJ1-2,.,TRBD1,CASSPRGEGGTGYTF,TGTGCCAGCTCACCACGCGGCGAAGGGGGCACTGGCTACACCTTC
TRBV30,TRBJ1-5,.,TRBD1,CAWTRRGQGLLPYSNQPQHF,TGTGCCTGGACCAGAAGAGGACAGGGCCTCCTCCCTTATAGCAATCAGCCCCAGCATTTT
TRBV18,TRBJ1-3,.,.,CASSSKSSGNTIYF,TGTGCCAGCTCCAGCAAGAGCTCTGGAAACACCATATATTTT
TRBV10-3,TRBJ2-5,.,TRBD1,CAISEGTGGSIETQYF,TGTGCCATCAGTGAGGGGACAGGGGGCTCCATTGAGACCCAGTACTTC
TRBV7-8,TRBJ1-1,.,.,CASSLAGGGNTEAFF,TGTGCCAGCAGCTTAGCAGGAGGGGGGAACACTGAAGCTTTCTTT
TRBV5-6,TRBJ2-1,once,.,CASSFVKGGNEQFF,TGTGCCAGCAGCTTTGTCAAGGGGGGGAATGAGCAGTTCTTC
TRBV13,TRBJ2-7,.,TRBD1,CASSRVLGQSYEQYF,TGTGCCAGCAGCCGGGTTTTGGGACAGTCCTACGAGCAGTACTTC
TRBV7-9,TRBJ1-5,.,.,CASSSDGYEQPQHF,TGTGCCAGCAGCTCCGACGGCTACGAACAGCCCCAGCATTTT
TRBV7-2,TRBJ2-7,.,TRBD1,CASSVGGQAAYEQYF,TGTGCCAGCAGCGTTGGGGGACAGGCGGCCTACGAGCAGTACTTC
TRBV7-7,TRBJ2-1,.,TRBD1,CASSIGTGVDNEQFF,TGTGCTAGCAGCATCGGGACAGGGGTGGACAATGAGCAGTTCTTC
TRBV27,TRBJ2-7,.,.,CASSLSRAAYEQYF,TGTGCCAGCAGTTTATCGAGGGCCGCCTACGAGCAGTACTTC
TRBV19,TRBJ2-2,.,TRBD2,CASTASHLSGEDTGELFF,TGTGCCAGTACCGCTTCCCATCTAAGCGGGGAAGACACCGGGGAGCTGTTTTTT
TRBV5-1,TRBJ2-2,many,TRBD1,CASSPGPQGAGAGELFF,TGCGCCAGCAGCCCAGGACCTCAGGGGGCTGGGGCCGGGGAGCTGTTTTTT
TRBV19,TRBJ1-5,.,.,CASSIVHLSQPQHF,TGTGCCAGTAGTATCGTACATCTAAGTCAGCCCCAGCATTTT